This T cell receptor beta chain appears in the sequencing data of a study of cytomegalovirus exposure and HLA in healthy donors. It was with 60 Vbeta and 13 Jbeta primers that the PCR ran. TCRdb's copy holds only in-frame clones and misses some; the assay was immunoSEQ multiplex PCR. Altogether over 150,000 clones are present, around 68% being singletons, with the ten largest covering roughly 1.4%. Study outcomes and limitations: Later analysis demonstrated an association between a missense DCLRE1C variant and TCR beta V- and J-gene trimming.

About this clone: What it binds is not known.

Sequencing was carried out using PBMCs. This sequence originates from a man between 50 and 59 years old in good health and CMV-seronegative.

The CDR3 DNA sequence: TGTGCCAGCAGTTTAGAGGGGGTCGGGGGCTACACCTTC. Protein product: CASSLEGVGGYTF. This chain connects TRBV6-5 to TRBJ1-2, with D possibly matching TRBD1 (6 bases). There are 13 residues in the CDR3. Germline CDR1 reads MNHEY; CDR2 reads SVGAGI. V was pared by 4 bases and J by 8 bases, with 14 bases between.